The clone carrying this T cell receptor (beta chain) has just a few counts. Its antigen remains unknown. These data originate in a study of cytomegalovirus exposure and HLA in healthy donors. This PCR relied on a set of 60 Vbeta primers and 13 Jbeta primers. Original processing notes: The authors later counted about 80 million unique TCR beta chains, 9 million to 12 million of them shared. Generated by immunoSEQ multiplex PCR, the TCRdb table keeps only in-frame clones and is missing some. Clonal size and the V and J genes are those of that table, whereas D and trimming came from the DNA. Among about 140,000 clones listed, approximately 80% were seen once. The germline V gene has CDR1 LGHNA and CDR2 YSLEER. The V end lost 0 bases, the J end lost 7 bases, and 13 bases lay between the germline ends. The CDR3 loop spans 15 amino acids. Study-wide results and caveats: TCR beta sequences reportedly predicted the HLA-A and HLA-B alleles of most subjects accurately. Highly shared sequence variants in one cluster were likely a sequencing artifact.

The chain carries TRBV4-3 and TRBJ1-5, with D perhaps TRBD1 (5 bases). Input material: PBMCs. The sequence derives from a male donor in good health and CMV-seronegative. CDR3 region: CASSQDLGGGQPQHF. CDR3 nucleotides: TGCGCCAGCAGCCAAGACTTAGGTGGGGGGCAGCCCCAGCATTTT.